This T cell receptor (beta chain) was sequenced during a study of shared clonotypes between healthy human individuals. Study conclusions and caveats: Sampling involved blood alone; tissue repertoires likely differ. Generally, naive subsets came out with larger estimated richness than memory subsets. Lower generation probabilities were found for non-shared clonotypes than for those shared by all four donors.

Produced via immunoSEQ multiplex PCR; TCRdb's table is partial and in-frame only. This repertoire shows 2.3 million or so clones, roughly 93% found once; its top ten account for 0.39%. Comment on this clone: Its antigen is currently unknown.

Germline V CDR1 and CDR2: SGDLS, YYNGEE. V lost 3 bases and J lost 3; bases outside the gene matches: 7. The CDR3 is 15 residues long. The rearrangement uses TRBV9 and TRBJ1-1, with 8 bases lining up with TRBD1. The sequencing sample was made of naive CD4+ T cells from PBMCs. Subset defined: CD45RA+ positively selected. The TCR originated in a man between 18 and 35 years old in good health. Some clones in this sample may be carry-over from other donors' samples. In nucleotides, the CDR3 is TGTGCCAGCAGCGCGACAGGGGCTCGGGACACTGAAGCTTTCTTT. Protein sequence: CASSATGARDTEAFF.